The 13 T cell receptor beta chains given below trace back to one sample, sequenced in a study of OX40 agonist ivuxolimab in advanced cancers. Some clones are missing from TCRdb's copy, which holds only in-frame ones; the method was immunoSEQ multiplex PCR. The profile shows 50,000 or so clones, approximately 80% of them singletons. Sequenced material: CD4+ or CD8+ T cells sorted from blood, taken in a trial of the OX40 agonist ivuxolimab. The origin of the receptors is an adult with an advanced solid tumor such as melanoma, head and neck, liver or kidney cancer.

The chain combines TRBV5-6 with TRBJ2-1, with a tentative D call TRBD2 (5 bases). This CDR3 is built from 13 residues. In germline, CDR1 is SGHDT, CDR2 YYEEEE. V lost 6 bases to trimming and J lost 9 bases, with 16 bases between them. CDR3 protein: CASILKPGSEQFF. CDR3 bases: TGTGCCAGCATCCTGAAGCCGGGGAGTGAGCAGTTCTTC. The variable domain in full, with the rest retrieved from reference TRBV5-6 and TRBJ2-1, is DAGVTQSPTHLIKTRGQQVTLRCSPKSGHDTVSWYQQALGQGPQFIFQYYEEEERQRGNFPDRFSGHQFPNYSSELNVNALLLGDSALYLCASILKPGSEQFFGPGTRLTVL.

The chain employs TRBV30 and TRBJ1-1; D uncertain. The CDR3 covers 14 residues. The V gene lost 4 bases and the J gene lost 5 bases, with 17 bases spanning the gap. From germline, CDR1 is GTSNPN and CDR2 SVGIG (reference sequence). CDR3 nucleotide sequence: TGTGCCTGGACCAGAGCGGGTCGTCTGACTGAAGCTTTCTTT. Protein: CAWTRAGRLTEAFF.

The genes are TRBV5-1 and TRBJ1-2, with D possibly matching TRBD1 (5 bases). The CDR3 spans 14 residues. In germline, CDR1 is SGHRS, CDR2 YFSETQ. V lost 6 bases, J lost 2 bases, and 14 bases lay in between. CDR3 in amino acids: CASNIRDGNYGYTF. CDR3 in DNA: TGCGCCAGCAATATACGGGACGGAAACTATGGCTACACCTTC.

V gene TRBV9 combines with J gene TRBJ1-4; no clear D gene. The ends were cut back, 0 bases at V and 4 bases at J, with 7 bases in the middle. Germline V gene lookup returns CDR1 SGDLS and CDR2 YYNGEE. CDR3 length: 14 amino acids. The CDR3 DNA follows: TGTGCCAGCAGCGTAGGAAGGATTAATGAAAAACTGTTTTTT. It yields the protein CASSVGRINEKLFF. The full variable domain, completed using reference TRBV9 and TRBJ1-4, is DSGVTQTPKHLITATGQRVTLRCSPRSGDLSVYWYQQSLDQGLQFLIQYYNGEERAKGNILERFSAQQFPDLHSELNLSSLELGDSALYFCASSVGRINEKLFFGSGTQLSVL.

This chain joins TRBV28 and TRBJ2-7; D tentatively reads TRBD1 or TRBD2 (5 bases each). Between the trimmed V and J ends, which lost 5 bases and 1 base, there was a span of 9 bases. The germline V gene has CDR1 MDHEN and CDR2 SYDVKM. The CDR3 spans 13 residues. CDR3 sequence (DNA): TGTGCCAGCAGTCACGGGGCTTCCTACGAGCAGTACTTC. Translated: CASSHGASYEQYF.

The rearrangement links TRBV4-1 to TRBJ1-3; the D is unclear. Trimming stripped 8 bases from V and 2 bases from J, with 10 bases between. Germline V gene data show CDR1 as MGHRA and CDR2 as YSYEKL. The CDR3 runs to 13 residues. CDR3 sequence: CASGGVAGNTIYF. The CDR3 bases are TGCGCCAGCGGCGGAGTAGCTGGAAACACCATATATTTT.

The chain carries TRBV28 and TRBJ2-4, with 14 bases that match TRBD2. The V and J ends lost 4 bases and 0 bases, in that order; junction bases with no gene match: 8. This CDR3 is built from 19 residues. CDR1 MDHEN and CDR2 SYDVKM come from the germline V gene. The CDR3 sequence is CASSSGLAGGLLAKNIQYF. The CDR3 bases are TGTGCCAGCAGTTCCGGACTAGCGGGGGGCCTGTTAGCCAAAAACATTCAGTACTTC.

The chain uses TRBV28 and TRBJ1-4; D might be TRBD1 (6 bases). The ends were cut back, 5 bases at V and 4 bases at J, with 14 bases in the middle. The CDR3 length is 15 residues. Germline lookup yields CDR1 MDHEN and CDR2 SYDVKM. The CDR3 reads CASSRGGSLNEKLFF. CDR3 in DNA: TGTGCCAGCAGTAGGGGGGGGAGCCTTAATGAAAAACTGTTTTTT.

The rearrangement uses TRBV4-1 and TRBJ2-5, with 12 positions matching TRBD2. The CDR3 contains 16 residues. J gave up 2 bases and V 5 bases, and 6 bases lay outside the gene matches. CDR1 is MGHRA, CDR2 YSYEKL, per germline. The CDR3 sequence is CASSLGLAGLQETQYF. The CDR3 DNA reads TGCGCCAGCAGCTTAGGACTAGCGGGGCTGCAAGAGACCCAGTACTTC.

V is TRBV4-2 and J is TRBJ1-5; 9 nucleotides align to TRBD1. V dropped 3 bases and J dropped 5; count of bases not matched to a gene: 5. Germline CDR1 reads LGHNA; CDR2 reads YNFKEQ. CDR3 length equals 15 residues. This CDR3 is CASSHGTGMDQPQHF. The CDR3, as DNA: TGTGCCAGCAGCCACGGGACAGGGATGGATCAGCCCCAGCATTTT.

V and J are TRBV4-1 and TRBJ2-6, with D possibly TRBD2 on 6 matching bases. Germline CDR1 reads MGHRA; CDR2 reads YSYEKL. V lost 4 bases and J lost 0, with 7 bases in between. The CDR3 extends over 15 amino acids. CDR3 in DNA: TGCGCCAGCAGCCCCGGGAGCTCTGGGGCCAACGTCCTGACTTTC. Residues: CASSPGSSGANVLTF.

This chain links TRBV13 with TRBJ2-3; D could derive from TRBD1 or TRBD2 (5 bases each). The CDR3 is 16 residues long. V was trimmed by 5 bases and J by 8 bases, leaving 23 bases between them. Germline CDR1 is PRHDT and CDR2 is FYEKMQ (reference sequence). CDR3 bases: TGTGCCAGCAGCCACCGCCGGGACCTCCGGGCCCCTACGCAGTATTTT. Translating gives CASSHRRDLRAPTQYF.

V is TRBV10-3 and J is TRBJ2-5, with D possibly being TRBD1 (5 bases). The V end was cut by 4 bases, the J end by 5 bases, with 14 bases between. Germline V CDR1 and CDR2: ENHRY, SYGVKD. The CDR3 has 14 residues. CDR3 protein: CAISASGIWETQYF. CDR3 in DNA: TGTGCCATCAGTGCCTCAGGGATTTGGGAGACCCAGTACTTC.